The 30 T cell receptor beta chains below come from one sample, sequenced in a study of T cells in Graves' hyperthyroidism and ophthalmopathy. Using RNA transcripts as the source, TCR beta CDR3 regions were amplified. The study used the HTBI primer set for a first-round RT-PCR of the TCR CDR3. TCRdb fed the multiplex PCR reads into MiXCR, producing one record per CDR3 protein. Here the sample spans about 360,000 distinct CDR3 sequences, less than 15% being singletons. Sequencing used blood. These receptors were obtained from a man between 25 and 39 years old with Graves' hyperthyroidism that later progressed to Graves' ophthalmopathy.

This clonotype has at least ten counts. The rearrangement uses TRBV6-1 and TRBJ2-7, with 7 bases lining up with TRBD2. The J segment lost 1 base and the V segment lost 3 bases, leaving 6 bases of the junction unmatched. This CDR3 contains 15 residues. Germline-derived CDR1 and CDR2 are MNHNS and SASEGT. CDR3 in amino acids: CASSDPPGGSYEQYF. CDR3 coding DNA: TGTGCCAGCAGTGATCCCCCCGGGGGGTCCTACGAGCAGTACTTC.

This clonotype came up many times. This chain connects TRBV20-1 to TRBJ2-1; D might be TRBD2 (5 bases). The CDR3 runs 14 residues. V was cut by 2 bases and J by 7 bases, with 15 bases left in between. Germline V lookup: CDR1 DFQATT, CDR2 SNEGSKA (reference sequence). CDR3 in amino acids: CSARFTWEMNEQFF. CDR3 coding DNA: TGCAGTGCTAGATTCACATGGGAGATGAATGAGCAGTTCTTC.

The table lists this clonotype with a few counts. V is TRBV9 and J is TRBJ1-3; D is possibly TRBD1 (5 bases). The germline gives CDR1 SGDLS, CDR2 YYNGEE. V lost 4 bases and J lost 3, with 17 bases in between. The CDR3 has 16 amino acids. This CDR3 is CASSPPGDLFGNTIYF. The CDR3 DNA reads as TGTGCCAGCAGCCCACCGGGGGACCTCTTTGGAAACACCATATATTTT. The full variable domain, completed using reference TRBV9 and TRBJ1-3, is DSGVTQTPKHLITATGQRVTLRCSPRSGDLSVYWYQQSLDQGLQFLIQYYNGEERAKGNILERFSAQQFPDLHSELNLSSLELGDSALYFCASSPPGDLFGNTIYFGEGSWLTVV.

This clonotype was counted a few times. The CDR3 nucleotides are TGTGCCAGCAGTTTCATTCCGCGAGATTACAATGAGCAGTTCTTC. It specifies CASSFIPRDYNEQFF. This chain connects TRBV27 to TRBJ2-1; D ambiguous. The CDR3 has 15 residues. Looked up from germline, CDR1 is MNHEY and CDR2 is SMNVEV (reference sequence). The V end lost 3 bases, the J end lost 4 bases, and 13 bases lay between the germline ends.

The chain combines TRBV5-4 with TRBJ1-4; the D gene is possibly TRBD1 (6 bases). The CDR3 spans 15 residues. V lost 2 bases and J lost 7, with 15 bases in between. Germline loops: CDR1 SGHNT, CDR2 YYREEE (reference sequence). CDR3 DNA sequence: TGTGCCAGCAGCTTCGACAGGCGGGGGGTTGAAAAACTGTTTTTT. Its translation is CASSFDRRGVEKLFF.

This clonotype was recorded at least ten times. The rearrangement uses TRBV3-1 and TRBJ2-3; unclear D gene. This CDR3 contains 15 residues. V gave up 4 bases and J gave up 4 bases, with 15 bases separating them. Germline V gene lookup returns CDR1 LGHDT and CDR2 YNNKEL (reference sequence). The CDR3 nucleotides read TGTGCCAGCAGCCCCTTCCCGTCAGGTCCAGATACGCAGTATTTT. Protein product: CASSPFPSGPDTQYF.

V and J are TRBV15 and TRBJ1-4; a weak D match, TRBD1 (5 bases). The CDR3 totals 18 residues. V was pared by 0 bases and J by 2 bases, with 16 bases between. Germline V lookup: CDR1 LNHNV, CDR2 YYDKDF (reference sequence). The CDR3 protein is CATSRDGAGLSTNEKLFF. CDR3 nucleotide sequence: TGTGCCACCAGCAGAGATGGTGCGGGACTTAGCACTAATGAAAAACTGTTTTTT.

This clonotype was seen a handful of times. J is TRBJ2-1 and V is TRBV20-1; perhaps TRBD1 as D (5 bases). Trimming stripped 5 bases from V and 9 bases from J, with 17 bases between. This CDR3 is built from 13 residues. CDR1 is DFQATT, CDR2 SNEGSKA, per germline (reference sequence). The CDR3 nucleotides are TGCAGTGCTCGCCCTAGGGCAGGGCGTGAGCAGTTCTTC. Its protein product is CSARPRAGREQFF.

This clonotype was counted ten times or more. The rearrangement uses TRBV30 and TRBJ1-4; D ambiguous. Trimming took off 2 bases at V and 7 bases at J, with 14 bases between the two ends. This CDR3 is 14 amino acids long. Germline V gene sequence: CDR1 GTSNPN, CDR2 SVGIG (reference sequence). The CDR3 reads CAWSPPEGREKLFF. CDR3 nucleotides: TGTGCCTGGAGTCCCCCGGAGGGTCGTGAAAAACTGTTTTTT.

The table lists this clonotype with many counts. This rearrangement joins TRBV19 to TRBJ2-1; tentatively, D is TRBD1 (6 bases). Germline loops: CDR1 LNHDA, CDR2 SQIVND (reference sequence). Trimming removed 2 bases at V and 7 bases at J, with 6 bases between. CDR3 length: 12 residues. CDR3 bases: TGTGCCAGTAGTATACAGGGGAATGAGCAGTTCTTC. Translated: CASSIQGNEQFF.

The rearrangement uses TRBV11-2 and TRBJ2-2, with D tentatively TRBD1 (6 bases). CDR1 is SGHAT and CDR2 is FQNNGV in the germline V gene. CDR3 length: 15 residues. V lost 7 bases and J lost 6, with 18 bases in between. CDR3 nucleotide sequence: TGTGCCAGCACCTGGGCAGGGGAAGGGTCCGGGGAGCTGTTTTTT. As protein: CASTWAGEGSGELFF. Complete variable domain (other parts from reference TRBV11-2 and TRBJ2-2): EAGVAQSPRYKIIEKRQSVAFWCNPISGHATLYWYQQILGQGPKLLIQFQNNGVVDDSQLPKDRFSAERLKGVDSTLKIQPAKLEDSAVYLCASTWAGEGSGELFFGEGSRLTVL.

V is TRBV14 and J is TRBJ2-1; 8 nucleotides line up with TRBD1. This CDR3 contains 14 residues. In germline, CDR1 is SGHDN, CDR2 FVKESK. Trimming removed 3 bases from V and 10 bases from J; junction bases left unmatched: 8. The CDR3 nucleotides are TGTGCCAGCAGCCATTGGACAGGGCGAAACGAGCAGTTCTTC. It translates to CASSHWTGRNEQFF.

This clonotype has ten or more counts. The rearrangement joins TRBV2 to TRBJ1-2; D unclear. Germline CDR1 SNHLY, CDR2 FYNNEI. Trimming took off 4 bases at V and 5 bases at J, with 14 bases between the two ends. The CDR3 length is 14 residues. The CDR3 region has the DNA TGTGCCAGCAGTGTGACACGAAGGGAGTATGGCTACACCTTC. This gives the protein CASSVTRREYGYTF.

The chain combines TRBV12-3 or TRBV12-4 with TRBJ2-2; D may be TRBD2 (5 bases). The CDR3 covers 14 residues. V gave up 6 bases and J gave up 3 bases, with 11 bases separating them. Written as DNA, the CDR3 is TGTGCCAGCAGCGGGATTCGGGACACCGGGGAGCTGTTTTTT. It is translated as CASSGIRDTGELFF.

The chain couples TRBV18 to TRBJ1-1, with D possibly being TRBD1 (6 bases). This CDR3 region has 13 residues. Trimming cost V 3 bases and J 4 bases, with 9 bases left between them. Germline V gene data show CDR1 as KGHSH and CDR2 as LQKENI. Written as DNA, the CDR3 is TGTGCCAGCTCACCGGGACAACCCACTGAAGCTTTCTTT. Translating gives CASSPGQPTEAFF.

This clonotype was picked up a small number of times. J is TRBJ2-5 and V is TRBV4-2; weak D call: TRBD2 (6 bases). This CDR3 has 17 amino acids. CDR1 is LGHNA, CDR2 YNFKEQ, per germline. Trimming took off 0 bases at V and 0 bases at J, with 14 bases between the two ends. The CDR3 region is CASSQEVLGDYQETQYF. As DNA, the CDR3 is TGTGCCAGCAGCCAAGAAGTCTTGGGGGACTACCAAGAGACCCAGTACTTC.

The genes are TRBV5-1 and TRBJ2-1, with a possible D match to TRBD1 (6 bases). The CDR3 sequence is 14 residues long. The V gene lost 7 bases and the J gene lost 5 bases, with 16 bases spanning the gap. Germline CDR1 reads SGHRS; CDR2 reads YFSETQ. The CDR3 sequence is CASGRVPGDNEQFF. The DNA of the CDR3 is TGCGCCAGCGGCCGGGTCCCAGGGGACAATGAGCAGTTCTTC. The full variable domain, its missing parts supplied by reference TRBV5-1 and TRBJ2-1, is KAGVTQTPRYLIKTRGQQVTLSCSPISGHRSVSWYQQTPGQGLQFLFEYFSETQRNKGNFPGRFSGRQFSNSRSEMNVSTLELGDSALYLCASGRVPGDNEQFFGPGTRLTVL.

This clonotype was found many times. The rearrangement links TRBV6-1 to TRBJ2-3; D may be TRBD1 (7 bases). The ends were cut back, 6 bases at V and 1 base at J, with 14 bases in the middle. The CDR3 sequence is 15 residues long. Germline loops: CDR1 MNHNS, CDR2 SASEGT. CDR3 in DNA: TGTGCCAGCAGCACAACAGGGGAGGGCACAGATACGCAGTATTTT. Its protein is CASSTTGEGTDTQYF.

This clonotype has more than one count but fewer than ten. At one of its ends the junction is not consistent with the germline gene, which may arise from a read error. V usage is TRBV7-7 and J usage is TRBJ2-1, with a tentative D call TRBD2 (5 bases). CDR1 and CDR2 (germline): SSHAT, FNYEAQ (reference sequence). The CDR3 loop spans 14 amino acids. The CDR3 sequence: CASSLNSGFDEQFF. The CDR3 region has the DNA TGTGCTAGCAGCTTAAATTCGGGGTTCGATGAGCAGTTCTTC.

The table lists this clonotype with a few counts. The rearrangement uses TRBV6-1 and TRBJ1-2; 10 bases agree with TRBD1. Germline V lookup: CDR1 MNHNS, CDR2 SASEGT. V trimming: 5 bases; J trimming: 5 bases; junction bases outside the gene matches: 8. The CDR3 extends over 15 amino acids. The CDR3 bases are TGTGCCAGCAGTTCGAAAAGGACAGGGGGGTATGGCTACACCTTC. As protein: CASSSKRTGGYGYTF.

This clonotype came up a few times. The chain employs TRBV20-1 and TRBJ2-7, with unresolved D. Trimming removed 2 bases at V and 3 bases at J, with 8 bases between. CDR3 length: 12 amino acids. In germline, CDR1 is DFQATT, CDR2 SNEGSKA (reference sequence). The CDR3 is CSARPDLYEQYF. The DNA for the CDR3 is TGCAGTGCTAGACCTGATCTCTACGAGCAGTACTTC.

Ten or more counts support this clonotype. This sequence joins TRBV20-1 and TRBJ1-2; D perhaps matches TRBD1 (5 bases). The CDR3 sequence is 16 residues long. Germline assignment: CDR1 DFQATT and CDR2 SNEGSKA (reference sequence). Trimming took off 0 bases at V and 4 bases at J, with 18 bases between the two ends. This chain's CDR3 is CSARDNRAGWAYGYTF. The DNA of the CDR3 is TGCAGTGCTAGAGATAATAGGGCAGGGTGGGCCTATGGCTACACCTTC.

About this clonotype itself: A much bigger clone sits one base away, suggesting this may be a read error. This chain uses TRBV5-1 with TRBJ2-7; weak D call: TRBD2 (6 bases). Germline CDR1 SGHRS, CDR2 YFSETQ. The CDR3 consists of 14 residues. With 5 bases removed from V and 7 bases from J, the gap between germline ends came to 19 bases. As DNA, the CDR3 is TGCGCCAGCAGTCCAACCTACGGGACTCAAGAGCAGTACTTC. Its translation: CASSPTYGTQEQYF.

V and J are TRBV4-1 and TRBJ2-5, with TRBD2 identical over 7 bases. CDR1 and CDR2 (germline): MGHRA, YSYEKL. The ends lost 2 bases at V and 0 bases at J; junction bases unmatched: 12. This CDR3 has 18 residues. As DNA, the CDR3 is TGCGCCAGCAGCCAAAGGTCGGTCGCTAGCGGTTACCAAGAGACCCAGTACTTC. Protein product: CASSQRSVASGYQETQYF.

This clonotype showed up many times. The J gene is TRBJ1-1, the V gene TRBV12-3 or TRBV12-4; TRBD1 is a possible D gene (5 bases). The CDR3 is 14 residues long. The V and J ends lost 7 bases and 10 bases respectively, with 22 bases between them. The CDR3 DNA is TGTGCCAGCACCTTTGCCGGGGGGAGAACTATAGCTTTCTTT. This gives the protein CASTFAGGRTIAFF.

This clonotype was seen repeatedly, ten times or more. V usage is TRBV5-1 and J usage is TRBJ2-2; 8 nucleotides agree with TRBD1. CDR1 is SGHRS, CDR2 YFSETQ, per germline. V dropped 3 bases and J dropped 6; count of bases not matched to a gene: 16. The length of the CDR3 is 18 residues. CDR3 sequence reads: CASSYRTIRDRSSGELFF. As DNA, the CDR3 is TGCGCCAGCAGCTATCGAACAATCCGGGACAGGAGTTCCGGGGAGCTGTTTTTT.

The chain has TRBV9 and TRBJ2-6; D not certain. The V end lost 0 bases, the J end lost 1 base, and 5 bases lay between the germline ends. The CDR3 sequence is 15 residues long. CDR1 SGDLS and CDR2 YYNGEE come from the germline V gene. The DNA of the CDR3 is TGTGCCAGCAGCGTAGCACAGTCTGGGGCCAACGTCCTGACTTTC. It specifies CASSVAQSGANVLTF.

The rearrangement links TRBV20-1 to TRBJ2-2; TRBD1 agrees at 8 bases. Germline-derived CDR1 and CDR2 are DFQATT and SNEGSKA (reference sequence). The CDR3 has 13 amino acids. V lost 6 bases, J lost 5 bases, and 5 bases stayed unmatched. CDR3 sequence: CSARQGRTGELFF. As DNA, the CDR3 is TGCAGTGCGCGACAGGGGCGAACCGGGGAGCTGTTTTTT.

This clonotype appeared a single time. A much larger clone lies one base from this, so it may be a read error. The chain combines TRBV7-9 with TRBJ2-1; 8 nucleotides match TRBD2. Germline V lookup: CDR1 SEHNR, CDR2 FQNEAQ (reference sequence). The V segment lost 4 bases and the J segment 3 bases; nucleotides outside the gene matches: 11. CDR3 size: 17 residues. The CDR3 protein is CASSSFKRGGRYNEQFF. In DNA, the CDR3 is TGTGCCAGCAGCTCTTTCAAACGGGGGGGGCGCTACAATGAGCAGTTCTTC.

The chain joins TRBV28 to TRBJ2-3; D perhaps matches TRBD2 (7 bases). This CDR3 comprises 16 residues. Germline V gene lookup returns CDR1 MDHEN and CDR2 SYDVKM. V was trimmed by 6 bases and J by 6 bases, leaving 22 bases between them. For the CDR3, the DNA is TGTGCCAGCAGCCCGGGCGGGGGCCTAAGACGGGATACGCAGTATTTT. Translation: CASSPGGGLRRDTQYF.